The 32 T cell receptor beta chains in this list originate from one sample, sequenced in a study of glioma-infiltrating T cells. TCR alpha and beta CDR3 regions were amplified from RNA using iRepertoire nested multiplex PCR. One entry per CDR3 protein, called by TCRdb with MiXCR from the multiplex PCR reads. The data contain 300,000 to 450,000 distinct CDR3 sequences, about 40% of them singletons. The sequencing input was glioma tissue, nonneoplastic brain tissue, or PBMCs (not recorded which). The receptor source for this set is a human donor with low-grade glioma or glioblastoma, undergoing nonglioma brain surgery, or in good health (not recorded which).

V gene TRBV13 combines with J gene TRBJ2-7; TRBD2 matches at 7 bases. The germline V gene has CDR1 PRHDT and CDR2 FYEKMQ (reference sequence). V was clipped by 8 bases and J by 5 bases; unmatched bases: 9. This CDR3 spans 13 amino acids. This chain's CDR3 is CASGSWGGNEQYF. The CDR3 DNA is TGTGCCAGCGGGAGTTGGGGGGGTAACGAGCAGTACTTC.

Concerning this clonotype: A much larger clone differs from this one at a single base, so this may be a read error. Given the absence of the conserved phenylalanine or tryptophan at the CDR3 end, a read error is likely. The chain couples TRBV28 to TRBJ1-2, with D unresolved. This CDR3 spans 14 amino acids. Germline-derived CDR1 and CDR2 are MDHEN and SYDVKM. Trimming cost V 1 base and J 8 bases, with 14 bases left between them. DNA of the CDR3: TGTGCCAGCAGTTTATATGCGGCGGGTTCCGGCTACACCTTA. Protein: CASSLYAAGSGYTL.

The chain carries TRBV5-6 and TRBJ2-1; no clear D. This CDR3 spans 14 amino acids. Germline CDR1 SGHDT, CDR2 YYEEEE. Between the trimmed V and J ends, which lost 2 bases and 8 bases, there was a span of 14 bases. As DNA, the CDR3 is TGTGCCAGCAGCTTTATTACGACAAGCGATGAGCAGTTCTTC. It specifies CASSFITTSDEQFF.

This clonotype was counted a few times. The chain couples TRBV27 to TRBJ2-1, with TRBD2 matching 14 bases. Germline CDR1 MNHEY, CDR2 SMNVEV (reference sequence). Trimming at V came to 5 bases and at J to 3 bases, leaving 3 bases not matched to a gene. The CDR3 length is 16 residues. The chain's CDR3 is CASSQGTSGGYNEQFF. CDR3 sequence (DNA): TGTGCCAGCAGTCAAGGGACTAGCGGGGGCTACAATGAGCAGTTCTTC.

In regard to this clonotype: This may arise from a read error, as a much more abundant clone is one base away. The chain employs TRBV27 and TRBJ2-7; D ambiguous. CDR1 MNHEY and CDR2 SMNVEV come from the germline V gene (reference sequence). The CDR3 spans 14 residues. The CDR3 sequence is CASSLSAGYYEQCF. The DNA for the CDR3 is TGTGCCAGCAGTTTATCGGCCGGGTACTACGAGCAGTGCTTC.

This clonotype has a single count. The chain links TRBV19 to TRBJ1-5; perhaps TRBD1 as D (6 bases). CDR1 LNHDA and CDR2 SQIVND come from the germline V gene (reference sequence). The CDR3 has 17 amino acids. Trimming shortened V by 1 base and J by 4 bases, and 17 bases separated the two germline ends. CDR3 residues: CASSIGFGGRRNQPQHF. The CDR3 region has the DNA TGTGCCAGTAGTATAGGGTTCGGGGGGCGAAGGAATCAGCCCCAGCATTTT.

In its sample, this clonotype was seen a few times. The chain recombines TRBV28 with TRBJ2-1; 13 nucleotides line up with TRBD2. The CDR3 length is 16 residues. Per the germline V gene, CDR1 is MDHEN and CDR2 is SYDVKM. V shed 6 bases, J shed 5 bases, and the junction held 7 bases outside the gene matches. This CDR3 is CASSSPGLAGHNEQFF. In nucleotides, the CDR3 is TGTGCCAGCAGCTCCCCGGGACTAGCGGGACACAATGAGCAGTTCTTC.

This clonotype was counted a single time. A clone one base away is much larger, so this may be a read error. DNA of the CDR3: TGTGCCAGCAGTTTATTCCAATGGGGACTCAATCAGCCCCAGCATTTT. Translation: CASSLFQWGLNQPQHF. The chain is built from TRBV27 and TRBJ1-5; a possible D gene is TRBD1 (5 bases). The CDR3 length is 16 residues. The V end was cut by 1 base, the J end by 3 bases, with 13 bases between. From germline, CDR1 is MNHEY and CDR2 SMNVEV (reference sequence).

The rearrangement uses TRBV5-4 and TRBJ2-1; 9 bases align to TRBD2. J lost 2 bases, V lost 3 bases, and 6 bases had no gene match. Germline V gene data show CDR1 as SGHNT and CDR2 as YYREEE (reference sequence). CDR3 size: 16 residues. Written as DNA, the CDR3 is TGTGCCAGCAGCTCCCGGCCTAGCGGGGCCTACAATGAGCAGTTCTTC. Amino acids: CASSSRPSGAYNEQFF.

This clonotype was detected ten times or more. This rearrangement joins TRBV27 to TRBJ2-7; D unclear. This CDR3 has 11 residues. Germline assignment: CDR1 MNHEY and CDR2 SMNVEV (reference sequence). Trimming removed 6 bases from V and 7 bases from J, with 10 bases in between. The CDR3 coding sequence is TGTGCCAGCAGCCCCTCCGGGGAGCAGTACTTC. Amino acids: CASSPSGEQYF.

This clonotype came up once. A much bigger clone sits one base away, suggesting this may be a read error. The chain employs TRBV27 and TRBJ2-5; possibly TRBD1 for D (5 bases). The CDR3 sequence is 13 residues long. V was pared by 6 bases and J by 5 bases, with 13 bases between. Germline V gene sequence: CDR1 MNHEY, CDR2 SMNVEV (reference sequence). CDR3 in amino acids: CASSPDMWETQYF. As DNA, the CDR3 is TGTGCCAGCAGCCCGGACATGTGGGAGACCCAGTACTTC.

This clonotype showed up just once. This may arise from a read error, as a much more abundant clone is one base away. This chain links TRBV6-6 with TRBJ2-1; D is possibly TRBD1 or TRBD2 (5 bases each). Per the germline V gene, CDR1 is MNHNY and CDR2 is SVGAGI (reference sequence). CDR3 length: 16 amino acids. The V and J ends lost 4 bases and 5 bases respectively, with 18 bases between them. As DNA, the CDR3 is TGTGCCAGCAGTTTCATTCCCGGGACGCGGAACAATGAGCAGTTCTTC. Amino acid sequence: CASSFIPGTRNNEQFF.

This clonotype was detected ten times or more. This chain links TRBV6-1 with TRBJ2-5; 7 bases map to TRBD2. Germline assignment: CDR1 MNHNS and CDR2 SASEGT. Trimming removed 7 bases from V and 2 bases from J; junction bases left unmatched: 7. There are 14 residues in the CDR3. The CDR3 sequence is CASTERDHQETQYF. For the CDR3, the DNA is TGTGCCAGCACGGAGCGGGACCATCAAGAGACCCAGTACTTC.

A word on this clonotype: A single base separates this from a much larger clone, so it may be a read error. V gene TRBV7-2 combines with J gene TRBJ2-2; 9 bases fit TRBD1. V shed 8 bases, J shed 2 bases, and the junction held 3 bases outside the gene matches. Germline V gives CDR1 SGHTA, CDR2 FQGNSA. CDR3 length: 14 amino acids. CDR3 bases: TGTGCCAGCCGGGACAGGGTTAACACCGGGGAGCTGTTTTTT. Amino acids: CASRDRVNTGELFF. The variable domain in full, completed from reference TRBV7-2 and TRBJ2-2, reads GAGVSQSPSNKVTEKGKDVELRCDPISGHTALYWYRQSLGQGLEFLIYFQGNSAPDKSGLPSDRFSAERTGGSVSTLTIQRTQQEDSAVYLCASRDRVNTGELFFGEGSRLTVL.

As for this clonotype: The junction departs from germline at one end; a sequencing error may be responsible. The chain combines TRBV4-1 with TRBJ2-1; 10 bases fit TRBD2. The germline gives CDR1 MGHRA, CDR2 YSYEKL. The CDR3 length is 18 residues. CDR3 sequence (DNA): TGCGCCAGTAGCCAAGATTATAGCGGGAGGTCCCCCTACAATGAGCAGTTCTTC. It specifies CASSQDYSGRSPYNEQFF.

This rearrangement joins TRBV7-2 to TRBJ1-1, with a tentative D call TRBD1 (6 bases). The CDR3 is 15 amino acids. V gave up 1 base and J gave up 4 bases, with 13 bases separating them. Germline CDR1 reads SGHTA; CDR2 reads FQGNSA. CDR3 sequence reads: CASSLVAGAGTEAFF. CDR3 in DNA: TGTGCCAGCAGCTTAGTGGCAGGGGCAGGCACTGAAGCTTTCTTT.

This clonotype came up once. This may arise from a read error, as a much more abundant clone is one base away. The rearrangement uses TRBV6-6 and TRBJ2-5; D is ambiguous. Trimming pared 2 bases from V and 12 bases from J, leaving 13 bases between. CDR1 is MNHNY and CDR2 is SVGAGI in the germline V gene (reference sequence). CDR3 length: 12 amino acids. This CDR3 reads CASSYGDEVKYF. CDR3 DNA sequence: TGTGCCAGCAGTTACGGGGATGAGGTCAAGTACTTC.

This clonotype showed up many times. This chain uses TRBV27 with TRBJ1-5; D perhaps matches TRBD1 (6 bases). The CDR3 is made up of 15 amino acids. The V end lost 4 bases, the J end lost 0 bases, and 10 bases lay between the germline ends. Germline V lookup: CDR1 MNHEY, CDR2 SMNVEV (reference sequence). The DNA of the CDR3 is TGTGCCAGCAGTTATACAGGGAATAGCAATCAGCCCCAGCATTTT. It encodes CASSYTGNSNQPQHF.

The chain employs TRBV7-8 and TRBJ1-6, with D maybe TRBD1 (5 bases). The CDR3 consists of 13 residues. Germline lookup yields CDR1 SGHVS and CDR2 FQNEAQ. Trimming shortened V by 7 bases and J by 10 bases, and 14 bases separated the two germline ends. CDR3 amino acids: CASNLGADSPLHF. The CDR3 region has the DNA TGTGCCAGCAACCTTGGGGCCGACTCACCCCTCCACTTT.

This clonotype occurred many times. The rearrangement uses TRBV28 and TRBJ2-7; 10 positions match TRBD2. This CDR3 has 14 residues. The J segment lost 5 bases and the V segment lost 6 bases, leaving 7 bases of the junction unmatched. CDR1 MDHEN and CDR2 SYDVKM come from the germline V gene. CDR3: CASRASGSRDEQYF. The DNA for the CDR3 is TGTGCCAGCAGGGCTAGCGGGAGTAGGGACGAGCAGTACTTC.

This clonotype was seen repeatedly, ten times or more. V usage is TRBV20-1 and J usage is TRBJ1-3; D uncertain. Germline values: CDR1 DFQATT, CDR2 SNEGSKA (reference sequence). The V end was cut by 1 base, the J end by 3 bases, with 1 base between. CDR3 size: 11 residues. The CDR3 DNA reads as TGCAGTGCTAGAGTTGGAAACACCATATATTTT. Its translation: CSARVGNTIYF.

The J gene is TRBJ2-7, the V gene TRBV19; D remains unclear. Trimming cost V 3 bases and J 4 bases, with 16 bases left between them. The CDR3 spans 15 residues. Germline loops: CDR1 LNHDA, CDR2 SQIVND (reference sequence). The CDR3 sequence: CASSINPSSSYEQYF. In nucleotides, the CDR3 is TGTGCCAGTAGTATCAACCCCTCTTCGTCGTACGAGCAGTACTTC.

To note about this clonotype: Germline and junction disagree at one end, which may indicate a read error. V gene TRBV28 combines with J gene TRBJ2-5, with a possible D match to TRBD1 (5 bases). Germline values: CDR1 MDHEN, CDR2 SYDVKM. CDR3 length equals 15 residues. The CDR3 region is CASSSTRAGQEAQYF. DNA for the CDR3: TGTGCCAGCAGTTCCACCCGGGCAGGACAAGAGGCCCAGTACTTC.

With regard to this clonotype: With a much larger clone just one base away, this may be a read error. The chain joins TRBV6-2 or TRBV6-3 to TRBJ2-7; the match to TRBD2 covers 9 bases. This CDR3 is 14 amino acids long. The V and J ends lost 6 bases and 9 bases, in that order; junction bases with no gene match: 12. In germline, CDR1 is MNHEY, CDR2 SVGEGT. The CDR3 region has the DNA TGTGCCAGCAGGGGGAATAGCGGGAGTCGACGGCAGTACTTC. Residues: CASRGNSGSRRQYF.

With regard to this clonotype: One end of the junction varies from germline; a read error may be responsible. The chain employs TRBV28 and TRBJ2-1; 10 bases align to TRBD2. Germline V gene sequence: CDR1 MDHEN, CDR2 SYDVKM. The CDR3 runs 15 residues. The CDR3 nucleotides read TGTGCCGGCAGCTTCGGGACTAGCGCTTACAATGAGCAGTTCTTC. It translates to CAGSFGTSAYNEQFF.

As DNA, the CDR3 is TGTGCCAGTAAGGACACCTACAATGAGCAGTTCTTC. Its protein is CASKDTYNEQFF. V is TRBV4-2 and J is TRBJ2-1; a possible D gene is TRBD1 (5 bases). The CDR3 covers 12 residues. The V end was cut by 9 bases, the J end by 2 bases, with 8 bases between. Germline V gene sequence: CDR1 LGHNA, CDR2 YNFKEQ.

The chain recombines TRBV20-1 with TRBJ2-1; 16 nucleotides align to TRBD2. Germline V lookup: CDR1 DFQATT, CDR2 SNEGSKA (reference sequence). This CDR3 contains 22 residues. V was pared by 0 bases and J by 4 bases, with 18 bases of the junction left unmatched. CDR3 sequence: CSARDVMGLAGGSRTKYNEQFF. In DNA form, the CDR3 reads TGCAGTGCTAGAGATGTGATGGGACTAGCGGGAGGGTCACGAACAAAATACAATGAGCAGTTCTTC.

This chain uses TRBV6-4 with TRBJ2-1; D call uncertain. Per germline, CDR1 MRHNA and CDR2 SNTAGT. V was trimmed by 3 bases and J by 0 bases, leaving 9 bases between them. This CDR3 spans 15 amino acids. The CDR3 is CASSEATSSYNEQFF. The CDR3, as DNA: TGTGCCAGCAGTGAGGCCACGAGCTCCTACAATGAGCAGTTCTTC.

This clonotype was found many times. DNA for the CDR3: TGCAGTGCTAGGAGCGGGGAACAAGAGACCCAGTACTTC. Protein product: CSARSGEQETQYF. The gene calls are TRBV20-1 and TRBJ2-5; TRBD2 matches 7 bases. Germline CDR1 and CDR2: DFQATT and SNEGSKA (reference sequence). The CDR3 loop spans 13 amino acids. The V segment lost 3 bases and the J segment 2 bases; nucleotides outside the gene matches: 3.

The sample holds many counts of this clonotype. The chain couples TRBV20-1 to TRBJ1-1; possibly TRBD1 for D (5 bases). The V and J ends lost 3 bases and 1 base respectively, with 12 bases between them. There are 14 residues in the CDR3. Per germline, CDR1 DFQATT and CDR2 SNEGSKA (reference sequence). CDR3 protein: CSARSVRGNTEAFF. The CDR3 DNA is TGCAGTGCTAGGTCAGTGAGGGGGAACACTGAAGCTTTCTTT.

As to this clonotype: One junction end disagrees with the germline gene, perhaps due to a read error. V is TRBV6-5 and J is TRBJ2-7, with no clear D. Germline values: CDR1 MNHEY, CDR2 SVGAGI. This CDR3 contains 11 residues. The CDR3 sequence: CASSLYYKQYF. The CDR3 coding sequence is TGTGCCAGCAGCCTATACTACAAGCAGTACTTC.

This clonotype was found a few times. This chain connects TRBV15 to TRBJ1-1; D may be TRBD1 (6 bases). The CDR3 totals 16 residues. With 0 bases removed from V and 7 bases from J, the gap between germline ends came to 18 bases. Germline CDR1 is LNHNV and CDR2 is YYDKDF (reference sequence). This CDR3 is CATSRERSHRAGEAFF. In DNA, the CDR3 is TGTGCCACCAGCAGAGAAAGGAGCCACAGGGCTGGTGAAGCTTTCTTT.